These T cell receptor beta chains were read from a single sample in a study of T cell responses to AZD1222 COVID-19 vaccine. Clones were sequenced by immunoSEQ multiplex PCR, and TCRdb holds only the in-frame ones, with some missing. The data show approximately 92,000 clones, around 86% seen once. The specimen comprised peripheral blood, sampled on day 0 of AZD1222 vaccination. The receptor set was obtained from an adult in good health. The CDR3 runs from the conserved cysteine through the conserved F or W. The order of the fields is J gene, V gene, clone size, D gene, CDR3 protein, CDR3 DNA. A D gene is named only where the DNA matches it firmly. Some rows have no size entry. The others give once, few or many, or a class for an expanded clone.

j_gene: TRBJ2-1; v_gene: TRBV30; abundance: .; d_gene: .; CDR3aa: CAWSDHEAPYNEQFF; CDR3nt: TGTGCCTGGAGTGATCATGAGGCCCCTTACAATGAGCAGTTCTTC
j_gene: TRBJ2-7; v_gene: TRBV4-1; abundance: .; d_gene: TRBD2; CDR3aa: CASSPGLAGGLSSYEQYF; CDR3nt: TGCGCCAGCAGCCCAGGACTAGCGGGGGGTCTTAGCTCCTACGAGCAGTACTTC
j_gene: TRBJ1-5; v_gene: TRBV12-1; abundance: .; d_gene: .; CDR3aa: CASSWDLGRIQPQHF; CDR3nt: TGTGCCAGCAGCTGGGACCTAGGCCGAATCCAGCCCCAGCATTTT
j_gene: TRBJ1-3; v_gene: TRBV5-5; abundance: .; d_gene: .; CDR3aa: CASSPKASSGNTIYF; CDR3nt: TGTGCCAGCAGCCCTAAGGCGTCCTCTGGAAACACCATATATTTT
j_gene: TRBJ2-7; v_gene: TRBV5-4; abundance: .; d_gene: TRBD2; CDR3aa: CASSLALAGGGRQQYF; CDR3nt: TGTGCCAGCAGCTTGGCCTTAGCGGGGGGAGGTAGGCAGCAGTACTTC
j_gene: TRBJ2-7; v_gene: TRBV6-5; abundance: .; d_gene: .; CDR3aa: CASSQGVVQYF; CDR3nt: TGTGCCAGCAGTCAGGGAGTGGTGCAGTACTTC
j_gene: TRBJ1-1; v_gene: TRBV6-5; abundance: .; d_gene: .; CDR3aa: CASGQGGLAEAFF; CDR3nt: TGTGCCAGTGGTCAGGGAGGTCTGGCTGAAGCTTTCTTT
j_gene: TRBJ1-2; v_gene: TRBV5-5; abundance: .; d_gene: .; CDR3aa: CASSLEPGPHGYTF; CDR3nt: TGTGCCAGCAGCTTGGAACCGGGACCTCATGGCTACACCTTC
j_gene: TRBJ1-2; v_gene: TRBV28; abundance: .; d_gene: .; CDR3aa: CASSLIGARANYGYTF; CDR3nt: TGTGCCAGCAGTTTAATTGGGGCAAGGGCTAACTATGGCTACACCTTC
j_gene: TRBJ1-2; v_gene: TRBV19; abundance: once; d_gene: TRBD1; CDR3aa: CASTGPPGTGGINYGYTF; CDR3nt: TGTGCCAGTACTGGGCCCCCCGGGACAGGGGGGATTAACTATGGCTACACCTTC
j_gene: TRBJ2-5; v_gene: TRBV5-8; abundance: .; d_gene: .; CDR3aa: CASSFRGTRAETQYF; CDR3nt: TGTGCCAGCAGCTTCCGGGGCACCCGCGCCGAGACCCAGTACTTC
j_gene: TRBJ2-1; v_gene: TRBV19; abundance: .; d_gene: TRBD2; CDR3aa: CASSSAGGPPHEQFF; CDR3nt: TGTGCCAGTAGTTCCGCGGGGGGGCCGCCCCATGAGCAGTTCTTC
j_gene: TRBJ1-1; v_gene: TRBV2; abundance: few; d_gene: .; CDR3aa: CASSVRRNTEAFF; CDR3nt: TGTGCCAGCAGTGTAAGGCGGAACACTGAAGCTTTCTTT
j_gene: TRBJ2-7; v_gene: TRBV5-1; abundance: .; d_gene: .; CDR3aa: CASSPPGPFQYF; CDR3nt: TGCGCCAGCAGCCCCCCCGGCCCTTTTCAGTACTTC
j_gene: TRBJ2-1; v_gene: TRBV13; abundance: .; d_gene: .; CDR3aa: CASSQLPGEQFF; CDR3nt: TGTGCCAGCAGCCAGCTGCCCGGCGAGCAGTTCTTC
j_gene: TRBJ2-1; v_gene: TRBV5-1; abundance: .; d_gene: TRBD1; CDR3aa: CASSFGTGGYNEQFF; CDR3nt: TGCGCCAGCAGCTTCGGGACAGGGGGCTACAATGAGCAGTTCTTC
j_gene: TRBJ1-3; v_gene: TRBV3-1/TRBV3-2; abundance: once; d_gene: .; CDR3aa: CASSHPGNTIYF; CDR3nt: TGTGCCAGCAGCCATCCTGGAAACACCATATATTTT
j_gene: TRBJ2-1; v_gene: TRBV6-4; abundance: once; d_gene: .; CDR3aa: CASSVRRGDNEQFF; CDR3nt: TGTGCCAGCAGTGTACGGCGGGGTGACAATGAGCAGTTCTTC
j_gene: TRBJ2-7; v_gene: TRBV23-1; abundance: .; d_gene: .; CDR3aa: CASSLRPGSGEQYF; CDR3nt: TGCGCCAGCAGCCTGAGGCCAGGTTCTGGCGAGCAGTACTTC
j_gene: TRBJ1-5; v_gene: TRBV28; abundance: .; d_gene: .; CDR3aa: CASSRTVQPQHF; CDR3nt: TGTGCCAGCAGCCGGACGGTTCAGCCCCAGCATTTT
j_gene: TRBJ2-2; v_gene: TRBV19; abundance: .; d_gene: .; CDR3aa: CASSIRTGELFF; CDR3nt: TGTGCCAGTAGTATACGGACCGGGGAGCTGTTTTTT
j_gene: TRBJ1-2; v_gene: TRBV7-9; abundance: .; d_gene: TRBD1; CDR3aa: CASIQGALEGNGYTF; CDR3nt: TGTGCCAGCATCCAGGGGGCTCTCGAAGGCAATGGCTACACCTTC
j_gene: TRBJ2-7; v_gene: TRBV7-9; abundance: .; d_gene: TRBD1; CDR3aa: CASSPSGDRGLYGQYF; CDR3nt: TGTGCCAGCAGCCCTAGTGGGGACAGGGGTCTCTATGGGCAGTACTTC
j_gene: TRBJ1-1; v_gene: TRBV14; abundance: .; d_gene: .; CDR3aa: CASSQLGTGRGIMNTEAFF; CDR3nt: TGTGCCAGCAGCCAACTAGGGACCGGAAGAGGGATTATGAACACTGAAGCTTTCTTT
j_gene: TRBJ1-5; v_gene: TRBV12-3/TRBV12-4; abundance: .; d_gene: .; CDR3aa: CAIWQGRIQPQHF; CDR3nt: TGTGCCATCTGGCAGGGGCGGATTCAGCCCCAGCATTTT
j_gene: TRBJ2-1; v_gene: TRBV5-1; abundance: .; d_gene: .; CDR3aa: CASSSRLGSSYNEQFF; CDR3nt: TGCGCCAGCAGCTCCAGACTGGGGAGCTCCTACAATGAGCAGTTCTTC
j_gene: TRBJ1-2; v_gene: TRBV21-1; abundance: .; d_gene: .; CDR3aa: CAGDTGVYGYTF; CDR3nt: TGTGCCGGTGATACAGGGGTCTATGGCTACACCTTC
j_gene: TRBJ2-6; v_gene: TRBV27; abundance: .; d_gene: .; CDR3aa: CASRWDGANVLTF; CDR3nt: TGTGCCAGCAGGTGGGATGGGGCCAACGTCCTGACTTTC
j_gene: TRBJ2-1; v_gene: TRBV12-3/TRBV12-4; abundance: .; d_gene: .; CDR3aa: CASSFLNEQFF; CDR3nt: TGTGCCAGCAGTTTTCTCAATGAGCAGTTCTTC
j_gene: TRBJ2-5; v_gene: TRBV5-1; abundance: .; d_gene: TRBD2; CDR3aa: CASSYSGGAETQYF; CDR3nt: TGCGCCAGCAGCTATAGCGGGGGGGCGGAGACCCAGTACTTC
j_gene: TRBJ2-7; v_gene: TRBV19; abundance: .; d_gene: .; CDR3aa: CASSQRLEVEQYF; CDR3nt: TGTGCCAGTAGTCAACGATTGGAGGTAGAGCAGTACTTC
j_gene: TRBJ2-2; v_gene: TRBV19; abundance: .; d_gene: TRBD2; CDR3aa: CASTGAGGLNTGELFF; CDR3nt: TGTGCCAGTACCGGCGCGGGGGGCTTGAACACCGGGGAGCTGTTTTTT
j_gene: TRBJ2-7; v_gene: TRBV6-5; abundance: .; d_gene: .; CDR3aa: CANSLGISYEQYF; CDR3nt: TGTGCCAACAGTTTAGGGATTTCCTACGAGCAGTACTTC
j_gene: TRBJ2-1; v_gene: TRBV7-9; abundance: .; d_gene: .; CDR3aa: CASSLGLVSYNEQFF; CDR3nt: TGTGCCAGCAGCTTAGGTTTAGTCTCCTACAATGAGCAGTTCTTC
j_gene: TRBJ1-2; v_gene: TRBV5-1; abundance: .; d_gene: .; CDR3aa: CASAPQLSGGYTF; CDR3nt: TGCGCCAGCGCACCCCAGCTTTCGGGTGGCTACACCTTC
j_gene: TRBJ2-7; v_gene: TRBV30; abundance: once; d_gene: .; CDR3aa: CAWSVLGEQYF; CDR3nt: TGTGCCTGGAGTGTACTAGGTGAGCAGTACTTC
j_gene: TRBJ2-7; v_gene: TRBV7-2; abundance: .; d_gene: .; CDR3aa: CASSLGNGITYEQYF; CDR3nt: TGTGCCAGCAGCTTGGGGAACGGGATTACCTACGAGCAGTACTTC
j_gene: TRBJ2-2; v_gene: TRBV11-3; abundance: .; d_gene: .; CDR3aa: CASSSQGLNTGELFF; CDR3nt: TGTGCCAGCAGCTCCCAAGGACTAAACACCGGGGAGCTGTTTTTT
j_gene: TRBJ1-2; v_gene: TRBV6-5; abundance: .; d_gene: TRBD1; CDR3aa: CASSFGQDGGYTF; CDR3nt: TGTGCCAGCAGTTTTGGACAGGATGGTGGCTACACCTTC
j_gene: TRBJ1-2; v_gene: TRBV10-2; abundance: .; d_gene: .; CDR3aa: CASSDGVSGYGYTF; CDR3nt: TGCGCCAGCAGTGATGGCGTTTCGGGATATGGCTACACCTTC
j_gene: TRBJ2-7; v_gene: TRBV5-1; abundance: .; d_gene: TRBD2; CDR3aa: CASSLRTSGRNLPYEQYF; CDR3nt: TGCGCCAGCAGCTTAAGGACTAGCGGGAGGAATCTTCCCTACGAGCAGTACTTC
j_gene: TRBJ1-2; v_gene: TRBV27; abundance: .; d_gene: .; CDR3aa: CASSLISGYGYTF; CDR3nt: TGTGCCAGCAGTTTGATATCGGGCTATGGCTACACCTTC
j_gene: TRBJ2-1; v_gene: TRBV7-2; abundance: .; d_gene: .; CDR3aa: CASSLTPGAYNEQFF; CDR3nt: TGTGCCAGCAGCTTGACGCCCGGGGCTTACAATGAGCAGTTCTTC
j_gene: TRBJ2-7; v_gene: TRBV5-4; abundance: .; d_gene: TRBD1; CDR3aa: CASSSGQVSSYEQYF; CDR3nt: TGTGCCAGCAGCTCGGGACAGGTGAGCTCCTACGAGCAGTACTTC
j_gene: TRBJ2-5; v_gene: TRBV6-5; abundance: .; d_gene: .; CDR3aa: CASSRNGAEGETQYF; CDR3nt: TGTGCCAGCAGCCGGAACGGGGCTGAGGGGGAGACCCAGTACTTC
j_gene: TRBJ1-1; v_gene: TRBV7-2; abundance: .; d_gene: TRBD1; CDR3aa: CASSFRDRGTEAFF; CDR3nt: TGTGCCAGCAGCTTCAGGGACAGAGGGACTGAAGCTTTCTTT
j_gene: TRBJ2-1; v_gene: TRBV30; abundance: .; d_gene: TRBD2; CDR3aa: CAWSGLAGSYNEQFF; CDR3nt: TGTGCCTGGAGTGGACTAGCGGGGTCCTACAATGAGCAGTTCTTC
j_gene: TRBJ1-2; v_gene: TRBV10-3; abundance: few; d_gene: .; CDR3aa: CAISERNYGYTF; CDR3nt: TGTGCCATCAGCGAGAGAAACTATGGCTACACCTTC
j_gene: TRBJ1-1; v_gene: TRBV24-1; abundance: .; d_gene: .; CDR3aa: CATSEKGRTEAFF; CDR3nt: TGTGCCACCAGTGAGAAGGGTAGGACTGAAGCTTTCTTT
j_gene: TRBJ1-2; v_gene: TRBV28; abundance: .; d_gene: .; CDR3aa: CASSPPGRDGYTF; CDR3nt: TGTGCCAGCAGTCCGCCAGGGCGGGATGGCTACACCTTC
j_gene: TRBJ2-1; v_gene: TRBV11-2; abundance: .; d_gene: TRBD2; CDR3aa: CASSPRNSGSSNEQFF; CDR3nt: TGTGCCAGCAGCCCCAGAAATAGCGGGAGTTCAAATGAGCAGTTCTTC
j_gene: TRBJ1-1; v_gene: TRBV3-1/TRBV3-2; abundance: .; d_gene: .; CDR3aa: CASSQGQVNTEAFF; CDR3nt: TGTGCCAGCAGCCAGGGGCAGGTGAACACTGAAGCTTTCTTT
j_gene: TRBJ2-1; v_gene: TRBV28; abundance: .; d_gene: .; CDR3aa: CASRAGTSTYNEQFF; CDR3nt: TGTGCCAGCAGGGCCGGGACCTCTACCTACAATGAGCAGTTCTTC
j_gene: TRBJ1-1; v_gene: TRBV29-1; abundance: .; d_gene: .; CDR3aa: CSVGRAGEEAFF; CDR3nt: TGCAGCGTTGGAAGGGCAGGAGAAGAAGCTTTCTTT
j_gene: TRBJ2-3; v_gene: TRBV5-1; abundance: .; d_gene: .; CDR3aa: CASNVLGGTDTQYF; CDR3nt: TGCGCCAGCAACGTTCTAGGCGGAACAGATACGCAGTATTTT
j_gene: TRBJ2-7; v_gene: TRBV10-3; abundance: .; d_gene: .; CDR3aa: CAISFSLSYEQYF; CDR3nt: TGTGCCATCAGTTTTAGCCTCTCCTACGAGCAGTACTTC
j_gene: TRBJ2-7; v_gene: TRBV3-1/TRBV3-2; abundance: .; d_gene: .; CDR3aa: CASSQDVEASYEQYF; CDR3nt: TGTGCCAGCAGCCAAGATGTGGAGGCCAGCTACGAGCAGTACTTC